These 25 T cell receptor beta chains were sequenced from one sample in a study of cytomegalovirus exposure and HLA in healthy donors. The PCR made use of 60 Vbeta and 13 Jbeta primers. Assay: immunoSEQ multiplex PCR; the TCRdb copy retains only in-frame clones and omits some. The sample has tens of thousands of clones, roughly 80% seen once. The specimen was PBMCs. The source of these receptors is a male donor in good health and CMV-seronegative.

This chain connects TRBV11-2 to TRBJ1-3, with TRBD1 matching 10 bases. The germline gives CDR1 SGHAT, CDR2 FQNNGV. With V trimmed by 5 bases and J by 3 bases, 7 bases remained unmatched. This CDR3 region has 16 residues. The CDR3 sequence: CASSERQGARGNTIYF. As DNA, the CDR3 is TGTGCCAGCAGCGAACGACAGGGGGCGCGTGGAAACACCATATATTTT.

This clone was picked up a small number of times. The chain is built from TRBV6-5 and TRBJ1-1; D not resolved. The ends were cut back, 6 bases at V and 5 bases at J, with 10 bases in the middle. The CDR3 has 12 residues. Germline values: CDR1 MNHEY, CDR2 SVGAGI. The CDR3 region has the DNA TGTGCCAGCAGCTCGACTAGGACTGAAGCTTTCTTT. As protein: CASSSTRTEAFF.

The rearrangement uses TRBV29-1 and TRBJ1-5, with 8 nucleotides matching TRBD1. V was clipped by 6 bases and J by 2 bases; unmatched bases: 6. The germline V gene has CDR1 SQVTM and CDR2 ANQGSEA. The CDR3 extends over 14 amino acids. The CDR3: CSVIDRGGNQPQHF. The DNA for the CDR3 is TGCAGCGTAATTGACAGGGGAGGCAATCAGCCCCAGCATTTT.

The DNA of the CDR3 is TGCGCCAGCAGCCAGCCCTGGGACAGGGTAAAGTACAATGAGCAGTTCTTC. Its translation is CASSQPWDRVKYNEQFF. The chain joins TRBV4-1 to TRBJ2-1; 9 bases are shared with TRBD1. V shed 3 bases and J 4 bases; nucleotides not matched to a gene: 10. CDR1 is MGHRA, CDR2 YSYEKL, per germline. This CDR3 comprises 17 residues.

The V call is TRBV6-1, the J call TRBJ2-7, with a possible D match to TRBD2 (5 bases). The V gene's germline CDR1 is MNHNS and CDR2 SASEGT. CDR3 length: 15 residues. Deletions cut 2 bases from V and 0 bases from J, with 11 bases between. CDR3 residues: CASSELEVDSYEQYF. The DNA of the CDR3 is TGTGCCAGCAGTGAATTGGAGGTGGACTCCTACGAGCAGTACTTC.

The chain is built from TRBV19 and TRBJ2-5; TRBD2 might be the D (6 bases). V gave up 6 bases and J gave up 7 bases, with 21 bases separating them. The CDR3 consists of 15 residues. Germline V lookup: CDR1 LNHDA, CDR2 SQIVND (reference sequence). The CDR3 DNA follows: TGTGCCAGTAGCCCGGAGGGTTCACCTCGGACGACCCAGTACTTC. It is translated as CASSPEGSPRTTQYF.

The V and J genes are TRBV16 and TRBJ1-1; unclear D gene. V was cut by 4 bases and J by 4 bases, with 4 bases left in between. This CDR3 has 11 residues. The germline V gene has CDR1 KGHSY and CDR2 FQNENV. DNA for the CDR3: TGTGCCAGCAGCCGGCTCACTGAAGCTTTCTTT. Translation gives CASSRLTEAFF.

The chain employs TRBV29-1 and TRBJ1-2, with TRBD1 matching over 7 bases. Per germline, CDR1 SQVTM and CDR2 ANQGSEA. CDR3 length equals 12 residues. J lost 7 bases, V lost 4 bases, and 6 bases had no gene match. This CDR3 reads CSVVQGGSGYTF. CDR3 DNA: TGCAGCGTTGTCCAAGGGGGCAGTGGCTACACCTTC.

The chain carries TRBV29-1 and TRBJ2-2; 9 nucleotides align to TRBD2. The germline gives CDR1 SQVTM, CDR2 ANQGSEA. The CDR3 sequence is 14 residues long. Losses at the gene ends were 3 bases for V and 3 bases for J; bases not matched to a gene: 2. The CDR3 region is CSVDGGRDTGELFF. For the CDR3, the DNA is TGCAGCGTTGACGGCGGGAGGGACACCGGGGAGCTGTTTTTT.

This clone was counted once. The CDR3 DNA sequence: TGTGCCAGCCGGGAAGGCAATCAGCCCCAGCATTTT. Encoded protein: CASREGNQPQHF. This chain joins TRBV28 and TRBJ1-5, with no clear D. The germline CDR1 and CDR2 sequences are MDHEN and SYDVKM. The CDR3 extends over 12 amino acids. V lost 8 bases, J lost 2 bases, and 7 bases lay in between.

The DNA for the CDR3 is TGTGCCAGCATATCGGGGTTCGGAAACACCATATATTTT. This gives the protein CASISGFGNTIYF. The rearrangement joins TRBV2 to TRBJ1-3, with no clear D. The CDR3 runs to 13 residues. Trimming shortened V by 7 bases and J by 4 bases, and 11 bases separated the two germline ends. Germline-derived CDR1 and CDR2 are SNHLY and FYNNEI.

The J gene is TRBJ1-1, the V gene TRBV4-1, with D possibly being TRBD1 (6 bases). Trimming cost V 7 bases and J 1 base, with 13 bases left between them. Per germline, CDR1 MGHRA and CDR2 YSYEKL. The CDR3 extends over 14 amino acids. The CDR3 spells CASTREGGNTEAFF. The DNA of the CDR3 is TGCGCCAGCACCAGAGAAGGGGGGAACACTGAAGCTTTCTTT.

The chain has TRBV30 and TRBJ1-2; 8 bases are a match to TRBD1. V lost 4 bases and J lost 4; bases outside the gene matches: 8. The germline V gene has CDR1 GTSNPN and CDR2 SVGIG (reference sequence). CDR3 length: 14 residues. Here the CDR3 reads CAWTPDRAFYGYTF. Written as DNA, the CDR3 is TGTGCCTGGACCCCGGACAGGGCTTTCTATGGCTACACCTTC.

The chain uses TRBV5-4 and TRBJ2-7; TRBD1 aligns across 9 bases. The CDR3 consists of 15 residues. With V trimmed by 4 bases and J by 2 bases, 7 bases remained unmatched. Germline V gene lookup returns CDR1 SGHNT and CDR2 YYREEE (reference sequence). The CDR3 here is CASSAPGTGTYEQYF. The CDR3 DNA reads as TGTGCCAGCAGCGCCCCCGGGACAGGGACCTACGAGCAGTACTTC.

The genes are TRBV7-8 and TRBJ2-1; 9 bases are a match to TRBD2. Germline trimming cut 2 bases from V and 4 bases from J; bases unmatched to any gene: 3. The CDR3 is 15 residues long. Germline V gene data show CDR1 as SGHVS and CDR2 as FQNEAQ. The CDR3 DNA is TGTGCCAGCAGCTTAAGGGCGGGGGGGTACAATGAGCAGTTCTTC. Translation gives CASSLRAGGYNEQFF.

The chain has TRBV28 and TRBJ1-4; possibly TRBD1 for D (6 bases). Germline V gene lookup returns CDR1 MDHEN and CDR2 SYDVKM. The CDR3 spans 20 residues. Trimming cost V 3 bases and J 8 bases, with 31 bases left between them. The CDR3 nucleotides are TGTGCCAGCAGTTTTTCCAATCGGTGGACCTTAACAGGGATATCCGAAAAACTGTTTTTT. Residues: CASSFSNRWTLTGISEKLFF.

This clone came up a few times. The chain links TRBV5-1 to TRBJ1-4, with TRBD1 identical over 7 bases. Germline V gene data show CDR1 as SGHRS and CDR2 as YFSETQ. V lost 0 bases to trimming and J lost 7 bases; unmatched junction nucleotides: 6. This CDR3 region has 15 residues. The CDR3 sequence is CASSLDRGGGEKLFF. As DNA, the CDR3 is TGCGCCAGCAGCTTGGACAGGGGTGGGGGTGAAAAACTGTTTTTT.

The gene calls are TRBV13 and TRBJ2-5; D is uncertain. The germline V and J ends were trimmed by 5 bases and 1 base, with 8 bases remaining between them. There are 13 residues in the CDR3. Germline loops: CDR1 PRHDT, CDR2 FYEKMQ (reference sequence). The CDR3 sequence is CASSMRSQETQYF. CDR3 sequence (DNA): TGTGCCAGCAGCATGAGATCCCAAGAGACCCAGTACTTC.

The CDR3 protein is CASSYRGGYEQYF. The DNA for the CDR3 is TGTGCCAGCAGTTACAGGGGAGGCTACGAGCAGTACTTC. This chain joins TRBV6-6 and TRBJ2-7, with TRBD2 as a possible D gene (6 bases). Germline CDR1 MNHNY, CDR2 SVGAGI (reference sequence). There are 13 residues in the CDR3. V was cut by 2 bases and J by 3 bases, with 8 bases left in between.

The genes are TRBV4-1 and TRBJ1-2, with 9 nucleotides matching TRBD1. V trimming: 3 bases; J trimming: 8 bases; junction bases outside the gene matches: 19. This CDR3 is built from 18 residues. Germline V CDR1 and CDR2: MGHRA, YSYEKL. The CDR3 coding sequence is TGCGCCAGCAGCCACTCGAGCCCCTCGGACAGGGGTTTTAGGGGCTACACCTTC. It specifies CASSHSSPSDRGFRGYTF.

This sequence joins TRBV28 and TRBJ1-3; D is possibly TRBD1 (5 bases). Germline V gene sequence: CDR1 MDHEN, CDR2 SYDVKM. The CDR3 consists of 16 residues. V shed 4 bases and J shed 0 bases, with 13 bases lying between them. CDR3 DNA sequence: TGTGCCAGCAGTTCAATCTGGGGCAGCTCTGGAAACACCATATATTTT. Its translation: CASSSIWGSSGNTIYF.

This clone was seen just once. The CDR3 nucleotides read TGTGCCAGCAGCCTCCCGACAGGGTTCACTGAAGCTTTCTTT. Its translation: CASSLPTGFTEAFF. V is TRBV5-4 and J is TRBJ1-1; 7 bases fit TRBD1. Per germline, CDR1 SGHNT and CDR2 YYREEE (reference sequence). The V gene end was trimmed by 4 bases and the J gene end by 4 bases; junction bases not matched to a gene: 7. There are 14 residues in the CDR3. The full variable domain, rest sourced from reference TRBV5-4 and TRBJ1-1, is ETGVTQSPTHLIKTRGQQVTLRCSSQSGHNTVSWYQQALGQGPQFIFQYYREEENGRGNFPPRFSGLQFPNYSSELNVNALELDDSALYLCASSLPTGFTEAFFGQGTRLTVV.

The rearrangement uses TRBV5-6 and TRBJ2-5; 11 positions agree with TRBD1. The CDR3 runs 16 residues. The germline gives CDR1 SGHDT, CDR2 YYEEEE. The ends lost 2 bases at V and 3 bases at J; junction bases unmatched: 6. The CDR3 here is CASSFRTGGTKETQYF. In nucleotides, the CDR3 is TGTGCCAGCAGCTTTAGGACAGGGGGCACTAAAGAGACCCAGTACTTC.

The rearrangement links TRBV6-6 to TRBJ1-5; 8 bases fit TRBD1. The germline V gene has CDR1 MNHNY and CDR2 SVGAGI (reference sequence). V trimming: 8 bases; J trimming: 0 bases; junction bases outside the gene matches: 9. The CDR3 is made up of 16 amino acids. The CDR3 DNA is TGTGCCAGCGAGAGGGGGACAGGAACTAGCAATCAGCCCCAGCATTTT. It yields the protein CASERGTGTSNQPQHF.

A single count supports this clone. The chain combines TRBV6-1 with TRBJ2-5; TRBD2 is a possible D gene (5 bases). This CDR3 is built from 15 residues. Trimming left V 1 base short and J 5 bases short, with 14 bases between. Germline CDR1 and CDR2: MNHNS and SASEGT. In DNA, the CDR3 is TGTGCCAGCAGTGAAGGGCCGTCAAAGCGGGAGACCCAGTACTTC. Its translation is CASSEGPSKRETQYF.